This TCR beta chain was recovered during a study of neurological immune-mediated disorders. Overall study findings and caveats: The study found no CDR3 amino acid sequences shared by expanded clones across subjects, suggesting private repertoires in all groups.

As for the cDNA, it was generated by 5'RACE with 10-nucleotide random UMIs. TCRdb re-derived calls from the 5' RACE reads in MiXCR, one entry per CDR3 protein. The table records about 50,000 distinct CDR3 sequences, 7% to 10% of them present only once. The time point: longitudinal time-point 3. The trim removed 6 bases at V and 10 bases at J, leaving 16 bases unmatched. CDR1 MNHEY and CDR2 SMNVEV come from the germline V gene (reference sequence). The CDR3 covers 17 residues. This clonotype was counted at least ten times. The antigen is undetermined. The clonotype was recovered from a woman in her forties in good health. The sequencing sample was made of PBMCs. The gene calls are TRBV27 and TRBJ2-1, with 12 bases matching TRBD2. The CDR3: CASRARTLAGGLQEQFF. CDR3 DNA: TGTGCCAGCAGGGCCCGTACCCTAGCGGGAGGGCTTCAGGAGCAGTTCTTC.